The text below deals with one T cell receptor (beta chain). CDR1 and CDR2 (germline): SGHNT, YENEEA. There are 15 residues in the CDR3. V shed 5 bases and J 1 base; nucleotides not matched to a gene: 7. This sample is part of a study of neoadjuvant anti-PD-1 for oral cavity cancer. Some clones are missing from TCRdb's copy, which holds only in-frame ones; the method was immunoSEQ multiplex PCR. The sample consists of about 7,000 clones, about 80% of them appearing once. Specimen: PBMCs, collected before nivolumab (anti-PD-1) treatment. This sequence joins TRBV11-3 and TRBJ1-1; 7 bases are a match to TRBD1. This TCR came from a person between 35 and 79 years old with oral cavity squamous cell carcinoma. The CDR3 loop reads CASSRRQGANTEAFF. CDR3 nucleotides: TGTGCCAGCAGCCGTAGACAGGGAGCGAACACTGAAGCTTTCTTT.